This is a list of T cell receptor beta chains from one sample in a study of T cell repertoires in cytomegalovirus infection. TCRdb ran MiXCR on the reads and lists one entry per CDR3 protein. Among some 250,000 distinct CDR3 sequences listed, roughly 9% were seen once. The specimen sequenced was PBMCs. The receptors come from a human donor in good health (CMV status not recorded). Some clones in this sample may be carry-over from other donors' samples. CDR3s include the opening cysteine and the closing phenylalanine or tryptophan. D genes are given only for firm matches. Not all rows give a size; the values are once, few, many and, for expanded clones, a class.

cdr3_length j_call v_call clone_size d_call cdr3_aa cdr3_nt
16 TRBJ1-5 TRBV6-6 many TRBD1 CASSYPRGRDNQPQHF TGTGCCAGCAGTTACCCGAGGGGGCGGGACAATCAGCCCCAGCATTTT
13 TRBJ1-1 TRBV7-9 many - CASSQHGNTEAFF TGTGCCAGCAGCCAACACGGGAACACTGAAGCTTTCTTT
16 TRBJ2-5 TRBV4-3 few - CASSQVALNPGETQYF TGCGCCAGCAGCCAAGTCGCCCTAAACCCCGGGGAGACCCAGTACTTC
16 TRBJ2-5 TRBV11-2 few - CASSLDRGGGGETQYF TGTGCCAGCAGCTTAGATCGAGGGGGCGGGGGAGAGACCCAGTACTTC
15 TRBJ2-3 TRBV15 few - CATSRASPGPLAQYF TGTGCCACCAGCAGAGCCTCCCCAGGACCCCTGGCGCAGTATTTT
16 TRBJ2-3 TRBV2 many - CASSERGGQRTDTQYF TGTGCCAGCAGTGAACGGGGTGGGCAACGCACAGATACGCAGTATTTT
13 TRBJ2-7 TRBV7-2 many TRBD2 CASSLAGAPEQYF TGTGCCAGCAGCCTAGCGGGAGCCCCCGAGCAGTACTTC
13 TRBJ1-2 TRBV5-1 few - CASSSDGDYGYTF TGCGCCAGCAGTTCGGACGGCGACTATGGCTACACCTTC
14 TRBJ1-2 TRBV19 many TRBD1 CASSTTGGPLGYTF TGTGCCAGTAGTACGACAGGGGGCCCTCTTGGCTACACCTTC
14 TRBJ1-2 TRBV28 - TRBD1 CAVERPTGMGGYTF TGTGCTGTAGAGAGGCCGACAGGGATGGGTGGCTACACCTTC
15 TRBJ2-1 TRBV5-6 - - CASSFGQGGGNEQFF TGTGCCAGCAGCTTCGGGCAGGGGGGAGGTAATGAGCAGTTCTTC
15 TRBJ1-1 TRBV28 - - CASSSPPEGDTEAFF TGTGCCAGCAGTTCCCCCCCAGAGGGTGACACTGAAGCTTTCTTT
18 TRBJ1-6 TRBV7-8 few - CASSLAFGGAPDNSPLHF TGTGCCAGCAGCTTAGCTTTTGGGGGCGCCCCGGATAATTCACCCCTCCACTTT
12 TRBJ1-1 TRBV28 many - CASSLPEGTDTF TGTGCCAGCAGTTTACCGGAAGGAACGGACACTTTT
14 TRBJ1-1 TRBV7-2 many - CASSSTTRNTEAFF TGTGCCAGCAGCTCTACAACAAGAAACACTGAAGCTTTCTTT
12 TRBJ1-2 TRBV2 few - CASSDVGFGYTF TGTGCCAGCAGTGACGTAGGGTTTGGCTACACCTTC
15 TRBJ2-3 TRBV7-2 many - CASSWSMTGTDTQYF TGTGCCAGCAGCTGGTCGATGACCGGCACAGATACGCAGTATTTT
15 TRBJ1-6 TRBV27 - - CASTLAGQGNSPLHF TGTGCCAGCACCCTGGCAGGGCAGGGGAATTCACCCCTCCACTTT
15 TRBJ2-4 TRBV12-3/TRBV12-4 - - CASSLWGTGKNIQYF TGTGCCAGCAGTTTATGGGGGACGGGCAAAAACATTCAGTACTTC
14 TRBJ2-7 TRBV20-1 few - CSASRQINTYEQYF TGCAGTGCTAGTCGGCAGATAAATACCTACGAGCAGTACTTC
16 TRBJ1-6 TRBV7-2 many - CASSFWRDSYNSPLHF TGTGCCAGCAGCTTTTGGAGGGACTCCTATAATTCACCCCTCCACTTT
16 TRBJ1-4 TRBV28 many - CASSQTGPTTNEKLFF TGTGCCAGCAGTCAAACTGGACCGACAACTAATGAAAAACTGTTTTTT
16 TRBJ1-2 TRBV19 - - CASRNVPRTSNYGYTF TGTGCCAGTAGAAATGTGCCTCGTACTTCCAACTATGGCTACACCTTC
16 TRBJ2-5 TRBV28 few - CASSPGVAAGQETQYF TGTGCCAGCAGTCCGGGGGTGGCGGCGGGCCAAGAGACCCAGTACTTC
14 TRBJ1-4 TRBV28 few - CASSSGRTNEKLFF TGTGCCAGCAGTTCCGGACGGACTAATGAAAAACTGTTTTTT
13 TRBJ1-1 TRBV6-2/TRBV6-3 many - CAVRVFRDTEAFF TGTGCCGTCCGGGTCTTCAGGGACACTGAAGCTTTCTTT
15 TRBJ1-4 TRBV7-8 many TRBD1 CASSKQGLLGEKLFF TGTGCCAGCAGCAAACAGGGGTTGTTAGGTGAAAAACTGTTTTTT